Detailed here is one TCR beta chain. Antigen unknown. Sequenced by immunoSEQ multiplex PCR; TCRdb stores in-frame clones only, minus some. Of about 83,000 clones listed, around nine tenths are singletons. The data stem from a study of OX40 agonist ivuxolimab in advanced cancers. Study-wide background: Ivuxolimab was delivered to patients intravenously every 2 weeks at doses spanning 0.01 to 10 mg/kg. Aged roughly 23 to 79 with a mean of roughly 63 years, they were 82.7% male. General study points: There were also nonresponders showing low normalized T-cell clonal expansion.

The V segment lost 6 bases and the J segment 1 base; nucleotides outside the gene matches: 3. Per germline, CDR1 SNHLY and CDR2 FYNNEI. This CDR3 has 14 amino acids. Sequenced material: CD4+ or CD8+ T cells sorted from blood, taken in a trial of the OX40 agonist ivuxolimab. The TCR sequence derives from an adult with an advanced solid tumor such as melanoma, head and neck, liver or kidney cancer. This rearrangement joins TRBV2 to TRBJ1-5; 7 bases align to TRBD1. The CDR3 nucleotides read TGTGCCAGCAGGGGACAGTTAAGCAATCAGCCCCAGCATTTT. The encoded protein is CASRGQLSNQPQHF.